The rows below give T cell receptor beta chains drawn from one sample of a study of blood T cell repertoires in COVID-19. Repertoires were generated with immunoSEQ multiplex PCR, while TCRdb's copy carries only in-frame clones and drops some. The table has 200,000 to 250,000 clones, 80% to 90% seen once. Sequenced sample: PBMCs or T cells enriched from blood (not recorded which). These receptor sequences come from a woman in her forties or fifties in a cohort exposed to, infected with or recovered from COVID-19 (not recorded which). Both conserved end residues are part of each CDR3. Each record gives: V gene, J gene, clone size, D gene, CDR3 protein, CDR3 DNA. The D gene is left open where the match is weak. Size tells how often a clone was seen (once, few, many) or the class of an expanded clone, and some rows leave it out.

TRBV7-9	TRBJ2-7	-	-	CASSLIRGEQYF	TGTGCCAGCAGTTTAATAAGAGGGGAGCAGTACTTC
TRBV5-1	TRBJ1-3	-	TRBD1	CASRYDRDGNTIYF	TGCGCCAGTCGCTATGACAGGGACGGAAACACCATATATTTT
TRBV9	TRBJ2-2	-	-	CASSVDRLPEPGELFF	TGTGCCAGCAGCGTAGATCGACTTCCAGAACCCGGGGAGCTGTTTTTT
TRBV28	TRBJ1-5	-	-	CASSFSWGGQNNQPQHF	TGTGCCAGCAGTTTCTCCTGGGGTGGACAGAACAATCAGCCCCAGCATTTT
TRBV5-4	TRBJ1-2	few	-	CASSTVTDSSGYTF	TGTGCCAGCAGCACGGTCACTGATTCTTCTGGCTACACCTTC
TRBV29-1	TRBJ1-3	few	-	CSVENTSGNTIYF	TGCAGCGTTGAAAATACTTCTGGAAACACCATATATTTT
TRBV5-6	TRBJ2-1	-	-	CASSLEGGAGYNEQFF	TGTGCCAGCAGCTTGGAGGGGGGGGCCGGGTACAATGAGCAGTTCTTC
TRBV19	TRBJ2-1	-	-	CASSAGGWVYNEQFF	TGTGCCAGTAGTGCCGGGGGATGGGTCTACAATGAGCAGTTCTTC
TRBV28	TRBJ2-4	-	-	CATTRGSKNIQYF	TGTGCCACCACCCGGGGTTCCAAAAACATTCAGTACTTC
TRBV7-2	TRBJ2-3	-	-	CASSLEGTLPRTDTQYF	TGTGCCAGCAGCTTAGAGGGGACTCTCCCTCGCACAGATACGCAGTATTTT
TRBV20-1	TRBJ1-2	-	TRBD1	CSASTQGNYGYTF	TGCAGTGCTAGTACACAGGGGAACTATGGCTACACCTTC
TRBV14	TRBJ1-1	-	-	CASSQAVSTEAFF	TGTGCCAGCAGCCAAGCCGTGAGCACTGAAGCTTTCTTT
TRBV6-2/TRBV6-3	TRBJ2-7	-	TRBD2	CASSWGGGLAARGLYEQYF	TGTGCCAGCAGTTGGGGGGGAGGACTAGCGGCGCGAGGGCTCTACGAGCAGTACTTC
TRBV3-1/TRBV3-2	TRBJ2-1	-	-	CASSSFDRGEQFF	TGTGCCAGCAGCAGCTTTGATAGAGGTGAGCAGTTCTTC
TRBV7-9	TRBJ2-1	few	TRBD2	CASSPKRGGWDNEQFF	TGTGCCAGCAGCCCCAAGCGGGGGGGCTGGGACAATGAGCAGTTCTTC
TRBV7-3	TRBJ2-3	-	-	CASSLTFGPGGSRSADTQYF	TGTGCCAGCAGCTTAACGTTCGGCCCTGGCGGTTCCCGCAGCGCGGATACGCAGTATTTT
TRBV28	TRBJ1-1	-	-	CASLEEMNTEAFF	TGTGCCAGTTTGGAGGAGATGAACACTGAAGCTTTCTTT
TRBV11-3	TRBJ2-3	-	-	CASSPQGLSTDTQYF	TGTGCCAGCAGCCCCCAGGGACTCAGCACAGATACGCAGTATTTT
TRBV9	TRBJ2-5	-	TRBD2	CASSVAERGGRETQYF	TGTGCCAGCAGCGTAGCTGAGCGGGGGGGCAGAGAGACCCAGTACTTC
TRBV29-1	TRBJ1-4	few	-	CSAAGGGIGEKLFF	TGCAGCGCTGCGGGGGGAGGAATCGGCGAAAAACTGTTTTTT
TRBV6-1	TRBJ1-2	few	-	CASSEIYSANYGYTF	TGTGCCAGCAGTGAAATATATTCAGCTAACTATGGCTACACCTTC
TRBV27	TRBJ1-4	-	-	CASSPSRRAGFATNEKLFF	TGTGCCAGCAGCCCCTCGAGAAGGGCGGGGTTTGCAACTAATGAAAAACTGTTTTTT
TRBV6-2/TRBV6-3	TRBJ1-1	-	TRBD1	CASSYSQDRETEAFF	TGTGCCAGCAGTTACTCCCAGGACAGGGAGACTGAAGCTTTCTTT
TRBV4-1	TRBJ1-6	once	-	CASSQNLAPGNNSPLHF	TGCGCCAGCAGCCAAAACCTGGCCCCGGGGAATAATTCACCCCTCCACTTT
TRBV19	TRBJ1-3	-	TRBD1	CASMIQGRENTIYF	TGTGCCAGTATGATACAGGGGCGAGAAAACACCATATATTTT
TRBV3-1/TRBV3-2	TRBJ2-3	once	TRBD2	CASSQGSGGNTQYF	TGTGCCAGCAGCCAGGGGTCGGGAGGAAATACGCAGTATTTT
TRBV29-1	TRBJ1-2	few	-	CSVGAAYYGYTF	TGCAGCGTTGGAGCGGCCTACTATGGCTACACCTTC
TRBV30	TRBJ2-7	once	TRBD2	CAWSVKAGGIYEQYF	TGTGCCTGGAGTGTAAAGGCGGGGGGAATCTACGAGCAGTACTTC
TRBV10-1	TRBJ2-3	-	-	CASSESPRATQYF	TGCGCCAGCAGTGAGAGCCCGAGGGCGACGCAGTATTTT
TRBV29-1	TRBJ2-1	-	-	CSVDATGLGYNEQFF	TGCAGCGTTGATGCCACAGGGTTGGGTTACAATGAGCAGTTCTTC
TRBV18	TRBJ2-7	many	-	CASSQTEVNEQYF	TGTGCCAGCTCGCAGACAGAGGTCAACGAGCAGTACTTC
TRBV29-1	TRBJ2-7	-	-	CSVPGGAGRSGEQYF	TGCAGCGTTCCGGGGGGCGCAGGGCGCAGCGGCGAGCAGTACTTC
TRBV7-2	TRBJ1-4	-	-	CASSFGRGDEKLFF	TGTGCCAGCAGCTTCGGACGGGGAGATGAAAAACTGTTTTTT
TRBV29-1	TRBJ1-3	-	TRBD1	CSVSKGARGNTIYF	TGCAGCGTATCAAAGGGGGCGCGCGGAAACACCATATATTTT
TRBV4-1	TRBJ1-5	many	TRBD1	CASSQTKQGDQPQHF	TGCGCCAGCAGCCAGACGAAACAGGGGGATCAGCCCCAGCATTTT
TRBV9	TRBJ2-1	-	TRBD2	CASSSSGGPHEQFF	TGTGCCAGCAGCAGTAGCGGGGGGCCCCATGAGCAGTTCTTC
TRBV7-2	TRBJ1-1	-	-	CASSLAFRGTEAFF	TGTGCCAGCAGCTTAGCGTTCAGGGGAACTGAAGCTTTCTTT
TRBV30	TRBJ1-1	-	-	CAWSVGTGKAFF	TGTGCCTGGAGTGTGGGTACAGGGAAAGCTTTCTTT
TRBV30	TRBJ2-2	once	-	CAWRNRIANTGELFF	TGTGCCTGGAGGAACAGGATAGCGAACACCGGGGAGCTGTTTTTT
TRBV7-8	TRBJ2-7	-	TRBD2	CASSLGASGGHREQYF	TGTGCCAGCAGCTTAGGCGCTAGCGGGGGCCATCGGGAGCAGTACTTC
TRBV28	TRBJ1-5	-	-	CASSLPSNYQPQHF	TGTGCCAGCAGTTTACCCTCGAACTATCAGCCCCAGCATTTT
TRBV2	TRBJ1-4	-	-	CASPVGPRDIEAHNEKLFF	TGTGCCAGCCCAGTGGGTCCCCGGGACATAGAAGCCCATAATGAAAAACTGTTTTTT
TRBV7-2	TRBJ2-5	-	-	CASSLNGQQETQYF	TGTGCCAGCAGCTTAAATGGCCAGCAAGAGACCCAGTACTTC
TRBV2	TRBJ2-7	-	TRBD1	CASRDDRVNEQYF	TGTGCCAGCAGAGACGACAGGGTCAACGAGCAGTACTTC
TRBV7-9	TRBJ1-1	-	-	CASSFEAGGPTEAFF	TGTGCCAGCAGCTTCGAGGCCGGGGGGCCCACTGAAGCTTTCTTT
TRBV7-2	TRBJ2-3	-	-	CASSWRVEDTQYF	TGTGCCAGCAGCTGGCGGGTTGAAGATACGCAGTATTTT
TRBV27	TRBJ1-1	-	TRBD1	CASSLRGQGATEAFF	TGTGCCAGCAGTTTAAGGGGACAGGGGGCGACTGAAGCTTTCTTT
TRBV10-3	TRBJ2-7	once	-	CAISPSRSSYEQYF	TGTGCCATCAGCCCTAGTAGGAGCTCCTACGAGCAGTACTTC
TRBV6-5	TRBJ2-7	once	-	CASSYLNEQYF	TGTGCCAGCAGTTACTTAAACGAGCAGTACTTC
TRBV24-1	TRBJ1-1	-	-	CATRSSTKGTEAFF	TGTGCCACCAGATCTTCGACCAAGGGGACTGAAGCTTTCTTT
TRBV7-2	TRBJ1-1	-	-	CASSLTGGLGNTEAFF	TGTGCCAGCAGCTTAACGGGGGGTCTCGGGAACACTGAAGCTTTCTTT
TRBV7-6	TRBJ1-5	-	TRBD1	CASSLASGGQPQHF	TGTGCCAGCAGCTTAGCGTCAGGGGGACAGCCCCAGCATTTT
TRBV10-2	TRBJ2-2	-	TRBD2	CASSSGGAPTGELFF	TGCGCCAGCAGTAGCGGGGGGGCCCCCACCGGGGAGCTGTTTTTT
TRBV28	TRBJ1-3	-	TRBD1	CASRQGAFSGNTIYF	TGTGCCAGCAGACAGGGGGCCTTCTCTGGAAACACCATATATTTT
TRBV4-1	TRBJ2-1	-	-	CASSQPLSLNEQFF	TGCGCCAGCAGCCAGCCACTCTCCCTGAATGAGCAGTTCTTC
TRBV6-5	TRBJ1-5	-	TRBD1	CASRGQGRNQPQHF	TGTGCCAGCAGGGGACAGGGGAGGAATCAGCCCCAGCATTTT
TRBV4-1	TRBJ2-7	-	-	CASSQVIWGPYEQYF	TGCGCCAGCAGCCAAGTTATCTGGGGCCCCTACGAGCAGTACTTC